The rows below give T cell receptor beta chains drawn from one sample of a study of a mutant IDH1 vaccine in newly diagnosed glioma. What these receptors recognize is not known. Clones were sequenced by immunoSEQ multiplex PCR, and TCRdb holds only the in-frame ones, with some missing. The top ten hold around 5% of the sample, which has tens of thousands of clones, about 79% seen once. The sequences come from PBMCs, collected from a glioma patient whose treatment included an IDH1 peptide vaccine. The receptors originated from a man in his forties or fifties with glioma. The CDR3 runs from the conserved cysteine through the conserved F or W.

v_gene: TRBV28; j_gene: TRBJ2-7; len: 14; CDR3aa: CASSADPRGYEQYF
v_gene: TRBV30; j_gene: TRBJ1-3; len: 16; CDR3aa: CAWTMTGSQSGNTIYF
v_gene: TRBV7-9; j_gene: TRBJ2-3; len: 16; CDR3aa: CASSLDLAGGTDTQYF
v_gene: TRBV6-1; j_gene: TRBJ2-1; len: 13; CDR3aa: CASGQAEYNEQFF
v_gene: TRBV9; j_gene: TRBJ1-4; len: 14; CDR3aa: CASSVFNEAEKLFF
v_gene: TRBV30; j_gene: TRBJ1-2; len: 12; CDR3aa: CAWTGTGEGYTF
v_gene: TRBV5-6; j_gene: TRBJ2-1; len: 16; CDR3aa: CASSSFEVRGIIEQFF
v_gene: TRBV5-1; j_gene: TRBJ2-7; len: 14; CDR3aa: CASSLGTGPYEQYF
v_gene: TRBV10-3; j_gene: TRBJ2-3; len: 14; CDR3aa: CAIRDSSSTDTQYF
v_gene: TRBV4-3; j_gene: TRBJ2-7; len: 15; CDR3aa: CASSQGYILDPEQYF
v_gene: TRBV4-2; j_gene: TRBJ2-7; len: 16; CDR3aa: CASSQAGQRGVVEQYF
v_gene: TRBV18; j_gene: TRBJ1-3; len: 15; CDR3aa: CASSPLGMAGNTIYF
v_gene: TRBV6-6; j_gene: TRBJ2-5; len: 14; CDR3aa: CASSYSGLQETQYF
v_gene: TRBV5-6; j_gene: TRBJ2-1; len: 15; CDR3aa: CASSLSGPINNEQFF
v_gene: TRBV6-5; j_gene: TRBJ1-3; len: 12; CDR3aa: CASQTGGNTIYF
v_gene: TRBV19; j_gene: TRBJ1-1; len: 15; CDR3aa: CASSTPTSGSFEAFF
v_gene: TRBV6-6; j_gene: TRBJ2-1; len: 13; CDR3aa: CASRGTGEWEQFF
v_gene: TRBV25-1; j_gene: TRBJ2-7; len: 13; CDR3aa: CASNPGQGMEQYF
v_gene: TRBV6-6; j_gene: TRBJ1-4; len: 14; CDR3aa: CASSPQGVGEKLFF
v_gene: TRBV18; j_gene: TRBJ1-2; len: 13; CDR3aa: CASSPNRDSGYTF
v_gene: TRBV6-1; j_gene: TRBJ2-1; len: 16; CDR3aa: CASSEPTGGFYNEQFF
v_gene: TRBV20-1; j_gene: TRBJ1-1; len: 11; CDR3aa: CSAKGGSGAFF
v_gene: TRBV5-4; j_gene: TRBJ2-1; len: 15; CDR3aa: CASSWAGSSYNEQFF
v_gene: TRBV7-9; j_gene: TRBJ1-5; len: 16; CDR3aa: CASSLGRKAGNQPQHF
v_gene: TRBV10-3; j_gene: TRBJ1-1; len: 13; CDR3aa: CAITDDRGGEAFF
v_gene: TRBV30; j_gene: TRBJ2-5; len: 13; CDR3aa: CAWSGGVQETQYF
v_gene: TRBV27; j_gene: TRBJ1-1; len: 13; CDR3aa: CAPRGGMNTEAFF
v_gene: TRBV9; j_gene: TRBJ1-2; len: 13; CDR3aa: CASSPGTDYGYTF
v_gene: TRBV19; j_gene: TRBJ1-1; len: 14; CDR3aa: CASSIASGEGAAFF
v_gene: TRBV5-6; j_gene: TRBJ2-3; len: 15; CDR3aa: CASSSGLLGTDTQYF
v_gene: TRBV6-6; j_gene: TRBJ2-1; len: 14; CDR3aa: CASSYRGRRNEQFF
v_gene: TRBV5-4; j_gene: TRBJ1-1; len: 16; CDR3aa: CASSAGRGQGSTEAFF
v_gene: TRBV2; j_gene: TRBJ1-4; len: 15; CDR3aa: CASSANGQSNEKLFF
v_gene: TRBV19; j_gene: TRBJ2-3; len: 14; CDR3aa: CASSGRERGDTQYF
v_gene: TRBV11-2; j_gene: TRBJ2-3; len: 17; CDR3aa: CASSLEPPTSPWDTQYF
v_gene: TRBV4-2; j_gene: TRBJ1-4; len: 16; CDR3aa: CASSQEGGAGDEKLFF
v_gene: TRBV5-6; j_gene: TRBJ2-2; len: 15; CDR3aa: CASSKVGATTGELFF